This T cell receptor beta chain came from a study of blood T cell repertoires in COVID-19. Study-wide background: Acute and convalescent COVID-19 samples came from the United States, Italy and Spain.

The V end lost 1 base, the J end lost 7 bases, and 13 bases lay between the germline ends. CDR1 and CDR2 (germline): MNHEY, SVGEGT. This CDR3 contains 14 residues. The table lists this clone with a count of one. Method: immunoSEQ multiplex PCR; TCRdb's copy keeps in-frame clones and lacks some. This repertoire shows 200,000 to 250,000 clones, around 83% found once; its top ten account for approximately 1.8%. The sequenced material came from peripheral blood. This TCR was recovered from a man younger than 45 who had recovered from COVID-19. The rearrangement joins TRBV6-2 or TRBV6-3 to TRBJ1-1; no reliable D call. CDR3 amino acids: CASSYLARPDEAFF. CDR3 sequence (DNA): TGTGCCAGCAGTTACTTGGCCAGGCCCGATGAAGCTTTCTTT.